This TCR beta chain is drawn from a study of blood T cell repertoires in COVID-19 (dated by TCRdb to about 2020). Regarding the complete study: The collaborator samples originated in the United States, Italy and Spain and spanned the acute and convalescent phases of COVID-19. The prospective study material was composed of cDNA or gDNA derived from T cells, B-cell-depleted T cells, or PBMCs. Subjects who had been exposed to COVID-19, were actively infected with it, or had recovered from it provided the deeply sampled blood TCRbeta repertoires that made up the dataset. The repertoires were released in a freely available public database meant as a resource for research on the immune response to SARS-CoV-2. The samples were drawn from two sources: the first 160 participants of the ongoing ImmuneRACE study, and 1,000 to 1,500 subjects contributed by 6 global collaborators. Nearly every sample came with metadata listing a de-identified subject ID, COVID-19 status, age in years and sex. Where available, HLA class I and class II types were taken from metadata supplied by the sample provider and were not determined by assay-based typing. Broader findings and caveats from the paper: The amount of clinical and demographic metadata varied by source and participant and was provided uncurated.

Collaborating institutions collected whole blood in K2EDTA tubes following their own protocols. Collaborator samples were shipped for TCRbeta analysis as frozen whole blood, isolated PBMCs, or DNA extracted from either sample type. With regard to this clone: Its antigen remains undetermined. No quality values exist for individual bases; no much larger clone is one base distant.

TCRbeta CDR3 regions were amplified from genomic DNA by means of the immunoSEQ Assay, a bias-controlled multiplex PCR. In the authors' own workflow: The number of nucleated cells in each sample was estimated by amplification of reference gene primers within the assay. Sequence reads were collapsed and filtered to measure the absolute abundance of every unique TCRbeta CDR3 rearrangement. For each sample, productive Simpson clonality was calculated as the square root of Simpson's diversity index across productive rearrangements. Here the immuneACCESS table is served through TCRdb, limited to in-frame sequences with V and J called. Missing clones are a known gap in these copies; in checked studies unresolved V genes cover under half, and the rest lacks a known reason. The V and J calls and clone size are taken from that table; D and trimming were inferred from the DNA. This sample has 95,000 to 100,000 clones in its table, and roughly nine tenths of those were observed once. The top ten hold 15% to 20% of the sample.

CDR1 and CDR2 were assigned from the germline V gene as KGHSH and LQKENI. The V end gives up 1 base and the J end 7 bases, leaving 5 bases in the junction not matched to a gene. The cysteine opens and the phenylalanine closes a CDR3 of 15 amino acids. Only the CDR3 DNA stays, 45 bases, in frame from base 1. The receptor was isolated from a man aged 50 to 59 with acute or convalescent COVID-19. Material: peripheral blood. The rearrangement joined TRBV18 to TRBJ2-1; TRBD2 lines up with 9 middle nucleotides. The CDR3 corresponds to CASSPLAGENNEQFF. The nucleotide sequence is given as TGTGCCAGCTCACCACTAGCGGGGGAAAATAATGAGCAGTTCTTC. The variable domain in full, with residues beyond the CDR3 obtained from the reference TRBV18 and TRBJ2-1 genes, is NAGVMQNPRHLVRRRGQEARLRCSPMKGHSHVYWYRQLPEEGLKFMVYLQKENIIDESGMPKERFSAEFPKEGPSILRIQQVVRGDSAAYFCASSPLAGENNEQFFGPGTRLTVL.